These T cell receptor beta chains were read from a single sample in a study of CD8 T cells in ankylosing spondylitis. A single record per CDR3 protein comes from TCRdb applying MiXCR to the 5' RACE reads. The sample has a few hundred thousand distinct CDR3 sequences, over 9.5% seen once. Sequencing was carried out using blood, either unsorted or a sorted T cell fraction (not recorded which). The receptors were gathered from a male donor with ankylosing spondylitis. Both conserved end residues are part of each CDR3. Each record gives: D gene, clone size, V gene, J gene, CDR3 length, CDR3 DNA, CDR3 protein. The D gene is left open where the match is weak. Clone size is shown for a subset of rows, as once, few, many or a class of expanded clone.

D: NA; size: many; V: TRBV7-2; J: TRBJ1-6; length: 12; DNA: TGTGCCAGCAGACTCGTAAATTCACCCCTCCACTTT; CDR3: CASRLVNSPLHF
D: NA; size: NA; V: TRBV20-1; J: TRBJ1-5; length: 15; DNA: TGCAGTGCCCGCCGGGAGGGGGGGGGCAATCAGCCCCAGCATTTT; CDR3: CSARREGGGNQPQHF
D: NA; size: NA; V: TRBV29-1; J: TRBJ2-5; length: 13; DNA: TGCAGCGTTGAAGGAGGAAGCGCCGAGACCCAGTACTTC; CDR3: CSVEGGSAETQYF
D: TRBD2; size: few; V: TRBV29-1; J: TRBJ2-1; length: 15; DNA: TGCAGCGTTGACGCGGGACTAGCGTCCTTCAATGAGCAGTTCTTC; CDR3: CSVDAGLASFNEQFF
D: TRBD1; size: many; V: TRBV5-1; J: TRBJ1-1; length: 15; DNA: TGCGCCAGCAGCTTCGACAGGGACTTGAACACTGAAGCTTTCTTT; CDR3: CASSFDRDLNTEAFF
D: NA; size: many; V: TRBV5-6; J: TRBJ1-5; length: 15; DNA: TGTGCCAGCAGCTTAAGGGTTTATAGCAATCAGCCCCAGCATTTT; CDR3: CASSLRVYSNQPQHF
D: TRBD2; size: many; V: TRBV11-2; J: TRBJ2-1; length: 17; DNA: TGTGCCAGCAGCCATGGGACTAGCGGGATAACCTACAATGAGCAGTTCTTC; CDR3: CASSHGTSGITYNEQFF
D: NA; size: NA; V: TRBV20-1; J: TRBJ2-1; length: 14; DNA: TGCAGTGCTAGAGATGAAGGGGCCTCCAGGGAGCAGTTCTTC; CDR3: CSARDEGASREQFF
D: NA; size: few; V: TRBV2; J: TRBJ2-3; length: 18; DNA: TGTGCCAGCAGTAAATCCTTTTTAGAAAGCTGGAGCACAGATACGCAGTATTTT; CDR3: CASSKSFLESWSTDTQYF
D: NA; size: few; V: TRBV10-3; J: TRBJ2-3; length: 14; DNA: TGTGCCATCAGGAGGGAGTTTGGCACAGATACGCAGTATTTT; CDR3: CAIRREFGTDTQYF
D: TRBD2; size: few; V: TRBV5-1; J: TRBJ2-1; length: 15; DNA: TGCGCCAGCAGCGAAACTAGCGGGATCTACAATGAGCAGTTCTTC; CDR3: CASSETSGIYNEQFF
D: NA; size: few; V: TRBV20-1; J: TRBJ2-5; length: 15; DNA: TGCAGTGCTAGAGTAGGGTCCGGTGACCAAGAGACCCAGTACTTC; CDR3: CSARVGSGDQETQYF
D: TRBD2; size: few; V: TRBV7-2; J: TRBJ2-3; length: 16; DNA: TGTGCCAGCCGACTAGCGGGAGGGCAAAACACAGATACGCAGTATTTT; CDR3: CASRLAGGQNTDTQYF
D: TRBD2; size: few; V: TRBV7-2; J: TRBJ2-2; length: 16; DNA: TGTGCCAGCAGCTTAAGGACTAGCCCCTTAACCGGGGAGCTGTTTTTT; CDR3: CASSLRTSPLTGELFF
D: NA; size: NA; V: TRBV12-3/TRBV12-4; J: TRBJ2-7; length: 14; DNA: TGTGCCAGCAGTTTTAAGCCGGGGACTTCCGAGCAGTACTTC; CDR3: CASSFKPGTSEQYF
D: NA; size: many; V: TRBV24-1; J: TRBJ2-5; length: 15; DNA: TGTGCCACCAGTGATTCGAGGATGTACCAAGAGACCCAGTACTTC; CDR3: CATSDSRMYQETQYF
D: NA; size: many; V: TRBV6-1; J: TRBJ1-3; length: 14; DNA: TGTGCCAGCCGGGGGGGGCTAGGTGGAAACACCATATATTTT; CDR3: CASRGGLGGNTIYF
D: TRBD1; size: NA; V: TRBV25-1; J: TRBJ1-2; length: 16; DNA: TGTGCCAGCAGCGGGTGGACAGGGAAGAACTCCTATGGCTACACCTTC; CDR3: CASSGWTGKNSYGYTF
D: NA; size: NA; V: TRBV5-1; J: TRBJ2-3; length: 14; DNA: TGCGCCAGCAGGCTGGACAGAAGCACAGATACGCAGTATTTT; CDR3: CASRLDRSTDTQYF
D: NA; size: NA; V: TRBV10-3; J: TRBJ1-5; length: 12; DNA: TGTGCCATCAGTGAGTCCAGTCAGCCCCAGCATTTT; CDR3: CAISESSQPQHF
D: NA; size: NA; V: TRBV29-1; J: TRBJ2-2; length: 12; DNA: TGCAGCGCCGGTGGGGGGACTGGGGAGCTGTTTTTT; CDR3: CSAGGGTGELFF
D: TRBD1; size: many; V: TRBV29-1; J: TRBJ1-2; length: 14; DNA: TGCAGCGTCGCACAGGGGGCGAGGATCTATGGCTACACCTTC; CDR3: CSVAQGARIYGYTF
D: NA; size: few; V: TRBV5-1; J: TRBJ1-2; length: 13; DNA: TGCGCCAGCAGCCCCCGAGGGGAGTATGGCTACACCTTC; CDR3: CASSPRGEYGYTF
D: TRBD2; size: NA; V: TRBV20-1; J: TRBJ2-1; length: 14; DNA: TGCAGTGCGAGCGGGACTCTAGTGTTTAATGAGCAGTTCTTC; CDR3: CSASGTLVFNEQFF
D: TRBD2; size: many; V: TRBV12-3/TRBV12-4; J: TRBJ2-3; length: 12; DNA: TGTGCCAGCATTGGGGGGGGAGATACGCAGTATTTT; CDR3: CASIGGGDTQYF
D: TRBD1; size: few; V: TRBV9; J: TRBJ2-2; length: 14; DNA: TGTGCCAGCAGGCCCCAGGGGGCGCCCGGGGAGCTGTTTTTT; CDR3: CASRPQGAPGELFF
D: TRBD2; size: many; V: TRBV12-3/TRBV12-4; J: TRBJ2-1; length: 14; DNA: TGTGCCAGCACCCTCGGGACTAGCGGCAATGAGCAGTTCTTC; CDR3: CASTLGTSGNEQFF
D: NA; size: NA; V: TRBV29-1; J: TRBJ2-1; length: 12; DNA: TGCAGCGTTGTTAAGGTAGCGAATGAGCAGTTCTTC; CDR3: CSVVKVANEQFF
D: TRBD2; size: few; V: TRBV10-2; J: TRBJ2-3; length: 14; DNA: TGCGCCAGCTGTACTAGCGGGAGTGACGATACGCAGTATTTT; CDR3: CASCTSGSDDTQYF
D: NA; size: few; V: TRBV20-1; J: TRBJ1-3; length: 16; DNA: TGCAGTGCTAGGAACAGACAGAGGGGTTCTGGAAACACCATATATTTT; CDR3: CSARNRQRGSGNTIYF
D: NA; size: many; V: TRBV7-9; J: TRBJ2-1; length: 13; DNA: TGTGCCAGCAGCTCCGAGGTCTACAATGAGCAGTTCTTC; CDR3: CASSSEVYNEQFF
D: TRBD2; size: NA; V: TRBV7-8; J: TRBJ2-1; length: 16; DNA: TGTGCCAGCAGCCAGCGGACTAGCGGGCACTCCAATGAGCAGTTCTTC; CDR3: CASSQRTSGHSNEQFF
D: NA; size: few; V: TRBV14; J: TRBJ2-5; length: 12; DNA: TGTGCCAGCAGCGTGCACCAAGAGACCCAGTACTTC; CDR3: CASSVHQETQYF
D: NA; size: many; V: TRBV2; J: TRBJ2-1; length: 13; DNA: TGTGCCAGCCAAATCGGACCTGGCAATGAGCAGTTCTTC; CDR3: CASQIGPGNEQFF
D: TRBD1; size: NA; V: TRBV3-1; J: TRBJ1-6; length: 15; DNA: TGTGCCAGCAGCCAAGAATTACAGGGGAATTCACCCCTCCACTTT; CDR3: CASSQELQGNSPLHF
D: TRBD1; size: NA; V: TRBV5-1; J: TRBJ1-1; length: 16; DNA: TGCGCCAGCAGCCTTTCTCAGGGGGCTCTGGGCACTGAAGCTTTCTTT; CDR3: CASSLSQGALGTEAFF
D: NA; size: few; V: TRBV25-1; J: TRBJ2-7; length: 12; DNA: TGTGCCAGCAGTGAATGGGGGAACGAGCAGTACTTC; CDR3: CASSEWGNEQYF